This is a list of T cell receptor beta chains from one sample in a study of T-cell reconstitution after alpha-beta-depleted transplantation in children. TCRdb redid the calling of the PCR reads with MiXCR, one entry per CDR3 protein. The sample contains roughly 100,000 distinct CDR3 sequences, approximately 8% of which appear only once. Sequenced material: PBMCs, taken before TCRalphabeta/CD19-depleted stem cell transplant. Receptors originate from a boy between 2 and 10 years old with acute lymphoblastic leukemia, due to receive a stem cell transplant. Both conserved end residues are trimmed from each CDR3.

j_gene | v_gene | CDR3aa
TRBJ1-2 | TRBV28 | ASSLFRGGYT
TRBJ1-6 | TRBV4-3 | ASSQVGPPGSPLH
TRBJ1-2 | TRBV29-1 | SVEGPNYGYT
TRBJ1-2 | TRBV3-1 | ASSQGDGVYGYT
TRBJ1-2 | TRBV7-2 | ASSSRTGNGYT
TRBJ1-1 | TRBV12-5 | ASGLVLDRASQAF
TRBJ2-5 | TRBV7-2 | ASSLRTGGQTQY
TRBJ1-2 | TRBV6-6 | ASSRVDGYT
TRBJ1-5 | TRBV6-2/TRBV6-3 | ASSNPGGYYQPQH
TRBJ1-5 | TRBV20-1 | SAQALSSNQPQH
TRBJ2-3 | TRBV12-3/TRBV12-4 | ASSRPGLAGLDTQY
TRBJ2-1 | TRBV6-2/TRBV6-3 | ASSYRGAYNEQF
TRBJ1-5 | TRBV7-2 | ASSPGTGGSGGQPQH
TRBJ1-1 | TRBV5-1 | ASSPGTGGSLNTEAF
TRBJ2-1 | TRBV6-4 | ASSGTGGGQDEQF
TRBJ2-3 | TRBV7-3 | ASSLRGGGYRSDTQY